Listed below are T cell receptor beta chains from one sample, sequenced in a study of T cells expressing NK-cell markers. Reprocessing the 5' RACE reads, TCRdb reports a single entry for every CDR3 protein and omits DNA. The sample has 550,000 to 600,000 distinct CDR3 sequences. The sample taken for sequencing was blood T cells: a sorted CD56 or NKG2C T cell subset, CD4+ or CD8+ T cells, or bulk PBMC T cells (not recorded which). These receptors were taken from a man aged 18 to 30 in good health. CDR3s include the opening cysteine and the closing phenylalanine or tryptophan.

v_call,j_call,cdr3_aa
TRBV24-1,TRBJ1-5,CATSDWRSYQPQHF
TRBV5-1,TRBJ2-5,CASSLAGVGETQYF
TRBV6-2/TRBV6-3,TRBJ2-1,CASSPTTLATSYNEQFF
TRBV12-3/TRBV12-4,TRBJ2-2,CASSYRGDGELFF
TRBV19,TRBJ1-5,CAVRDSYSNQPQHF
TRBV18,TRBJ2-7,CASSAANGEQYF
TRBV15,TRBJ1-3,CATSTLRGGPISGNTIYF
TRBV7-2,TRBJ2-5,CASIFTGGQETQYF
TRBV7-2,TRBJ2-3,CASSLGRLAPTQYF
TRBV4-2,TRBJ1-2,CASSQERTSNYGYTF
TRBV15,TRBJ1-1,CATSGINAEAFF
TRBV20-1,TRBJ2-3,CSAHSGLQDTQYF
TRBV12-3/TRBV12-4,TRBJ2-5,CASGSYLPGQGLMREETQYF
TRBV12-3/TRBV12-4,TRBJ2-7,CASSLRGLGLDEQYF
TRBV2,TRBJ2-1,CASRKTSGRENEQFF
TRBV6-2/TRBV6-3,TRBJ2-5,CASSYVDIETQYF
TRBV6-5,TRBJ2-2,CASSYTYGQFTGELFF
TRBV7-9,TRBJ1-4,CASSYQPGREYEKLFF
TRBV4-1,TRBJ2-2,CASSQGPRVNTGELFF
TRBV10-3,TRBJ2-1,CAISQILNEQFF
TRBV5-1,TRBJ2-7,CASSLVKQLAGSYEQYF
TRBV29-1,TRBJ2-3,CSVDALADTQYF
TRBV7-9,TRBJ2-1,CASSFEGGSLFF
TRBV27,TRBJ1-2,CASSFRQGFYGYTF
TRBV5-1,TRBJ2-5,CASSFGLAETQYF
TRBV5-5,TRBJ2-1,CASSLGLAGAPYNEQFF
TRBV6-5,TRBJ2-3,CASSYLVARGTQYF
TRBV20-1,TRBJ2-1,CSASGRSNNEQFF
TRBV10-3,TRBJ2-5,CASRRELGQETQYF
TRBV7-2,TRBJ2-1,CASSLPTRTEQFF
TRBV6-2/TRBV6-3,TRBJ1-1,CASKGIGQGSPTEAFF
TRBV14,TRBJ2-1,CASSQFHLGQLPYNEQFF
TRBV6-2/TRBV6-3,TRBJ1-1,CASKKGGGVTEAFF
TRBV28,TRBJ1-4,CASSLPAGRNEKLFF
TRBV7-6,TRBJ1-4,CASSLVRAGNEKLFF
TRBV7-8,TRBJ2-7,CASSLAPAVEQYF
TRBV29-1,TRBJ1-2,CSSYRQEGKGGGYTF
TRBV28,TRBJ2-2,CASCRAGLELFF
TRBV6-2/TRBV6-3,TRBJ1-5,CASGTEWLRGDQPQHF
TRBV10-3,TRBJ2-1,CAIKGQGLDEGFF
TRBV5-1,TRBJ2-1,CASSLSSGISYNEQFF
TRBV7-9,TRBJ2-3,CASSRQGNADTQYF